This T cell receptor (beta chain) comes out of a study of blood T cell repertoires in COVID-19. Turning to the study itself: Acute-phase and convalescent COVID-19 samples originated in the United States, Italy and Spain.

The assay was immunoSEQ multiplex PCR, and TCRdb's table has in-frame clones only and misses some. The top ten clones hold 7.3% of a sample with over 45,000 clones, 82% of them seen once. CDR3 length: 15 amino acids. Trimming took 6 bases from V and 0 from J, leaving 13 bases between them. Germline lookup yields CDR1 SNHLY and CDR2 FYNNEI. The TCR sequence derives from a man aged 35-49 years with acute or convalescent COVID-19. The V and J genes are TRBV2 and TRBJ2-3; weak D call: TRBD2 (5 bases). The source material was peripheral blood. The CDR3 spells CASRKTIRSTDTQYF. The CDR3 bases are TGTGCCAGCAGAAAGACTATCCGTAGCACAGATACGCAGTATTTT.